One and the same sample provided the 8 T cell receptor beta chains below, sequenced in a study of shared clonotypes between healthy human individuals. The table came from immunoSEQ multiplex PCR; TCRdb's copy has only in-frame clones and leaves some out. The data contain about 980,000 clones, more than 75% of them singletons. The specimen was memory CD4+ T cells sorted from blood. Sample subset: CD45RA-negative fraction. The source is a man aged 18 to 29 in good health.

This chain links TRBV7-9 with TRBJ2-1; D tentatively reads TRBD1 or TRBD2 (7 bases each). Deletions cut 7 bases from V and 9 bases from J, with 19 bases between. CDR3 size: 14 residues. Germline CDR1 and CDR2: SEHNR and FQNEAQ (reference sequence). CDR3 DNA sequence: TGTGCCAGCACAATAAGCGGGGCAGGGGGTGAGCAGTTCTTC. Protein sequence: CASTISGAGGEQFF.

This clone was counted once. The CDR3, as DNA: TGTGCCAGCAGCACCCTAGAAAACTATGGCTACACCTTC. Translated: CASSTLENYGYTF. This chain uses TRBV14 with TRBJ1-2; D ambiguous. This CDR3 spans 13 amino acids. V dropped 5 bases and J dropped 2 bases, with 9 bases sitting between them. Germline V gene lookup returns CDR1 SGHDN and CDR2 FVKESK.

This clone appeared a single time. Different DNA sequences within this sample yield the same CDR3. V usage is TRBV7-9 and J usage is TRBJ2-1; possible D gene TRBD2, 5 bases. This CDR3 contains 16 residues. Germline CDR1 reads SEHNR; CDR2 reads FQNEAQ (reference sequence). Trimming pared 0 bases from V and 0 bases from J, leaving 9 bases between. CDR3 sequence: CASSLAAGSSYNEQFF. Written as DNA, the CDR3 is TGTGCCAGCAGCTTAGCTGCGGGCAGCTCCTACAATGAGCAGTTCTTC.

This sequence joins TRBV11-2 and TRBJ2-5; D possibly corresponds to TRBD1 (6 bases). The CDR3 runs to 16 residues. V was trimmed by 3 bases and J by 5 bases, leaving 19 bases between them. In germline, CDR1 is SGHAT, CDR2 FQNNGV. The chain's CDR3 is CASSLTGTTLSETQYF. CDR3 nucleotides: TGTGCCAGCAGCTTGACAGGAACCACGCTGTCCGAGACCCAGTACTTC.

The chain joins TRBV5-1 to TRBJ1-1, with D perhaps TRBD1 (5 bases). Germline V gives CDR1 SGHRS, CDR2 YFSETQ. V was clipped by 4 bases and J by 4 bases, with 14 bases between them. CDR3 length equals 14 residues. This CDR3 is CASSPGTSATEAFF. CDR3 nucleotides: TGCGCCAGCAGCCCTGGGACCTCTGCCACTGAAGCTTTCTTT.

The rearrangement joins TRBV5-8 to TRBJ2-5, with D maybe TRBD1 (5 bases). The CDR3 spans 15 residues. V was shortened by 0 bases and J by 2 bases, with 11 bases between the two germline ends. Per germline, CDR1 SGHTS and CDR2 YDEGEE. As DNA, the CDR3 is TGTGCCAGCAGCTTGGAGGGGAAACTACAAGAGACCCAGTACTTC. It yields the protein CASSLEGKLQETQYF.

The CDR3 here is CASSLLGTGDGEQFF. For the CDR3, the DNA is TGCGCCAGCAGCTTACTAGGGACTGGGGATGGTGAGCAGTTCTTC. V and J are TRBV5-1 and TRBJ2-1; weak D call: TRBD2 (6 bases). The germline V gene has CDR1 SGHRS and CDR2 YFSETQ. CDR3 length: 15 amino acids. V lost 2 bases and J lost 9, with 18 bases in between.

The chain uses TRBV5-4 and TRBJ1-1; a weak D match, TRBD1 (5 bases). Germline V lookup: CDR1 SGHNT, CDR2 YYREEE (reference sequence). V was cut by 0 bases and J by 2 bases, with 11 bases left in between. This CDR3 spans 15 amino acids. CDR3 sequence: CASSLVGQTNTEAFF. DNA of the CDR3: TGTGCCAGCAGCTTGGTGGGGCAGACCAACACTGAAGCTTTCTTT.